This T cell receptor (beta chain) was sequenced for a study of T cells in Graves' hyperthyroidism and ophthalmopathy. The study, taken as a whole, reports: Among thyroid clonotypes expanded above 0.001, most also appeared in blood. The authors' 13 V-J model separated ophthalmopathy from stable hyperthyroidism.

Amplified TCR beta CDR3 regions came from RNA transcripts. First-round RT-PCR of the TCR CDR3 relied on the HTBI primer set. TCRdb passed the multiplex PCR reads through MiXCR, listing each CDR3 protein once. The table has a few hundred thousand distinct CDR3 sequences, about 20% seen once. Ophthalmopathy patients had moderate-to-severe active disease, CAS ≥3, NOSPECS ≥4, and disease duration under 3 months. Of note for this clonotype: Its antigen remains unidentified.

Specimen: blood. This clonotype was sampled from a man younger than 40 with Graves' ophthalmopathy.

The CDR3 sequence is CASILTPGNLNTEAFF. As DNA, the CDR3 is TGTGCCAGCATTCTTACTCCGGGTAACTTGAACACTGAAGCTTTCTTT. The chain is built from TRBV7-8 and TRBJ1-1, with unresolved D. This CDR3 region has 16 residues. V was cut by 7 bases and J by 0 bases, with 18 bases left in between. Germline V gives CDR1 SGHVS, CDR2 FQNEAQ.